Following are 30 T cell receptor beta chains from one sample sequenced in a study of blood T cell repertoires in COVID-19. Some clones are missing from TCRdb's copy, which holds only in-frame ones; the method was immunoSEQ multiplex PCR. The sample holds fewer than 150,000 clones, 70% to 90% seen once. Sequencing used peripheral blood. The origin of the receptors is a human donor in a cohort sampled during active COVID-19.

The chain couples TRBV27 to TRBJ1-1, with D maybe TRBD1 (6 bases). Germline lookup yields CDR1 MNHEY and CDR2 SMNVEV (reference sequence). Trimming took 8 bases from V and 1 from J, leaving 11 bases between them. This CDR3 comprises 13 residues. The CDR3 loop reads CASPDRANTEAFF. The CDR3 nucleotides read TGTGCCAGCCCGGACAGAGCGAACACTGAAGCTTTCTTT.

The chain employs TRBV19 and TRBJ1-5, with a weak D call TRBD1 (5 bases). The CDR3 sequence is 14 residues long. Germline CDR1 LNHDA, CDR2 SQIVND (reference sequence). The ends were cut back, 7 bases at V and 7 bases at J, with 17 bases in the middle. The CDR3 nucleotides read TGTGCCAGTACCCCCCGCGGGGCGGCCCAGCCCCAGCATTTT. It translates to CASTPRGAAQPQHF.

The V and J genes are TRBV7-9 and TRBJ1-2, with unresolved D. This CDR3 spans 15 amino acids. Trimming stripped 7 bases from V and 3 bases from J, with 18 bases between. The V gene's germline CDR1 is SEHNR and CDR2 FQNEAQ (reference sequence). The CDR3 loop is CASTPPLGSDYGYTF. DNA for the CDR3: TGTGCCAGCACCCCTCCCTTGGGCTCGGACTATGGCTACACCTTC.

The rearrangement uses TRBV6-5 and TRBJ1-6; a weak D match, TRBD1 (6 bases). This CDR3 is 13 amino acids long. Trimming removed 8 bases from V and 5 bases from J, with 10 bases in between. Germline lookup yields CDR1 MNHEY and CDR2 SVGAGI. The CDR3, as DNA: TGTGCCAGCGGGCGACAGGATAATTCACCCCTCCACTTT. Its protein is CASGRQDNSPLHF.

In this sample, this clone turned up once. The rearrangement uses TRBV7-2 and TRBJ2-5; tentative D call: TRBD1 (7 bases). CDR3 length: 16 residues. The V gene lost 1 base and the J gene lost 5 bases, with 17 bases spanning the gap. Germline CDR1 reads SGHTA; CDR2 reads FQGNSA. DNA for the CDR3: TGTGCCAGCAGCTTAGTGGCAGGGGGGAGCGCTGAGACCCAGTACTTC. Encoded protein: CASSLVAGGSAETQYF.

This CDR3 reads CASSQDHLEGRQYF. The CDR3 DNA follows: TGTGCCAGCAGCCAAGATCACCTGGAGGGGAGGCAGTACTTC. The chain carries TRBV4-2 and TRBJ2-7; possibly TRBD2 for D (6 bases). V gave up 0 bases and J gave up 9 bases, with 15 bases separating them. Germline CDR1 LGHNA, CDR2 YNFKEQ. The CDR3 has 14 amino acids.

The chain uses TRBV4-1 and TRBJ2-7; D is possibly TRBD1 (5 bases). Trimming pared 2 bases from V and 1 base from J, leaving 9 bases between. This CDR3 is 14 amino acids long. Germline V gene lookup returns CDR1 MGHRA and CDR2 YSYEKL. The CDR3 region is CASSQMAGSYEQYF. The CDR3 DNA reads TGCGCCAGCAGCCAAATGGCAGGGTCCTACGAGCAGTACTTC.

This chain joins TRBV7-6 and TRBJ1-5; TRBD1 aligns across 7 bases. This CDR3 has 16 amino acids. CDR1 SGHVS and CDR2 FNYEAQ come from the germline V gene. The V segment lost 1 base and the J segment 4 bases; nucleotides outside the gene matches: 7. The CDR3 sequence: CASSLGAAGGNQPQHF. The CDR3 bases are TGTGCCAGCAGCTTAGGCGCGGCAGGGGGGAATCAGCCCCAGCATTTT. The variable domain in full, with the rest retrieved from reference TRBV7-6 and TRBJ1-5, is GAGVSQSPRYKVTKRGQDVALRCDPISGHVSLYWYRQALGQGPEFLTYFNYEAQQDKSGLPNDRFSAERPEGSISTLTIQRTEQRDSAMYRCASSLGAAGGNQPQHFGDGTRLSIL.

V usage is TRBV6-1 and J usage is TRBJ1-1; 8 bases are shared with TRBD1. The V gene's germline CDR1 is MNHNS and CDR2 SASEGT. The V gene end was trimmed by 2 bases and the J gene end by 6 bases; junction bases not matched to a gene: 8. The CDR3 runs 15 residues. This chain's CDR3 is CASSERQTGVSEAFF. The CDR3 DNA sequence: TGTGCCAGCAGTGAACGGCAGACAGGGGTTTCTGAAGCTTTCTTT.

The rearrangement links TRBV10-3 to TRBJ1-2; 11 nucleotides agree with TRBD1. The J segment lost 4 bases and the V segment lost 4 bases, leaving 5 bases of the junction unmatched. Germline V gene lookup returns CDR1 ENHRY and CDR2 SYGVKD. The CDR3 is 15 residues long. As DNA, the CDR3 is TGTGCCATCAGTGGTACCGGGACAGGGGGCTATGGCTACACCTTC. As protein: CAISGTGTGGYGYTF.

This chain joins TRBV3-1 (or the pseudogene TRBV3-2) and TRBJ1-2, with 7 bases fitting TRBD1. V lost 4 bases to trimming and J lost 8 bases; unmatched junction nucleotides: 13. CDR1 and CDR2 (germline): LGHDT, YNNKEL (reference sequence). The length of the CDR3 is 15 residues. CDR3 DNA: TGTGCCAGCAGCCCCGGGACAGACGGACCCCGCGGCTACACCTTC. This translates into CASSPGTDGPRGYTF.

This chain connects TRBV5-1 to TRBJ1-6; TRBD1 matches at 8 bases. Germline CDR1 and CDR2: SGHRS and YFSETQ. The CDR3 spans 16 residues. The trim removed 0 bases at V and 9 bases at J, leaving 8 bases unmatched. This CDR3 reads CASSLATGGRGSPLHF. DNA of the CDR3: TGCGCCAGCAGCTTGGCCACAGGGGGGAGGGGTTCACCCCTCCACTTT.

The CDR3 region has the DNA TGTGCCAGCAGCAGGCAGGGTCAGTCCAATGAGCAGTTCTTC. It specifies CASSRQGQSNEQFF. The chain links TRBV7-2 to TRBJ2-1, with a possible D match to TRBD1 (5 bases). V was shortened by 5 bases and J by 6 bases, with 14 bases between the two germline ends. Germline values: CDR1 SGHTA, CDR2 FQGNSA. The CDR3 is 14 residues long.

This rearrangement joins TRBV7-6 to TRBJ2-7; 10 bases map to TRBD1. The germline V gene encodes CDR1 SGHVS and CDR2 FNYEAQ. The CDR3 covers 12 residues. The trim removed 10 bases at V and 3 bases at J, leaving 3 bases unmatched. As DNA, the CDR3 is TGTGCCACGGGGACAGGGGACTACGAGCAGTACTTC. Translating it yields CATGTGDYEQYF.

This clone was found a few times. The rearrangement joins TRBV5-8 to TRBJ2-7; D is ambiguous. CDR1 is SGHTS, CDR2 YDEGEE, per germline. V lost 0 bases and J 8 bases, leaving 6 bases between the germline ends. The CDR3 consists of 11 residues. The chain's CDR3 is CASSLGDKQYF. The DNA for the CDR3 is TGTGCCAGCAGCTTGGGAGACAAGCAGTACTTC.

The chain joins TRBV12-1 to TRBJ1-3; the DNA was not compared with TRBD1, the D call given in the table. TRBV12-1 is a listed pseudogene. The CDR3 is made up of 15 amino acids. The CDR3 reads CASSSYAGTGNTIYF. The CDR3 DNA reads TGTGCCAGCAGCTCATACGCAGGGACTGGAAACACCATATATTTT.

The V gene is TRBV30, the J gene TRBJ1-3; weak D call: TRBD1 (5 bases). V gave up 5 bases and J gave up 2 bases, with 10 bases separating them. CDR3 length: 13 residues. Germline V gene sequence: CDR1 GTSNPN, CDR2 SVGIG (reference sequence). CDR3 in DNA: TGTGCCTGGGGGACCGGGGCTGGAAACACCATATATTTT. Translated: CAWGTGAGNTIYF.

The CDR3 is CAKRGDRSNYGYTF. CDR3 sequence (DNA): TGTGCCAAGCGCGGGGACAGGTCTAACTATGGCTACACCTTC. The chain couples TRBV21-1 to TRBJ1-2; the tabulated D call, TRBD1, remains unverified against the DNA. TRBV21-1 is termed a pseudogene. CDR3 size: 14 residues.

The gene calls are TRBV6-6 and TRBJ2-5; no firm D call. Trimming took 6 bases from V and 2 from J, leaving 13 bases between them. There are 14 residues in the CDR3. Looked up from germline, CDR1 is MNHNY and CDR2 is SVGAGI (reference sequence). The CDR3 coding sequence is TGTGCCAGCAGCTACAGCCCCTCTCAAGAGACCCAGTACTTC. This translates into CASSYSPSQETQYF.

This chain links TRBV6-6 with TRBJ2-1, with TRBD2 matching 9 bases. Germline V gene lookup returns CDR1 MNHNY and CDR2 SVGAGI (reference sequence). This CDR3 has 16 residues. V lost 0 bases to trimming and J lost 9 bases; unmatched junction nucleotides: 9. CDR3 sequence: CASSYSARGGEGEQFF. CDR3 in DNA: TGTGCCAGCAGTTACTCCGCCCGCGGGGGGGAAGGTGAGCAGTTCTTC.

The chain joins TRBV10-3 to TRBJ2-3; tentatively, D is TRBD2 (6 bases). V lost 4 bases, J lost 7 bases, and 15 bases lay in between. The CDR3 is made up of 14 amino acids. CDR1 and CDR2 (germline): ENHRY, SYGVKD. CDR3 sequence reads: CAISGPGTSNTQYF. CDR3 nucleotides: TGTGCCATCAGTGGGCCCGGGACTTCAAATACGCAGTATTTT.

The gene calls are TRBV5-1 and TRBJ1-3, with D unresolved. Between the trimmed V and J ends, which lost 0 bases and 0 bases, there was a span of 10 bases. This CDR3 region has 16 residues. CDR1 SGHRS and CDR2 YFSETQ come from the germline V gene. The CDR3 DNA sequence: TGCGCCAGCAGCTTGGCCCAGGCAAGCTCTGGAAACACCATATATTTT. Its translation: CASSLAQASSGNTIYF.

This clone was detected a few times. J is TRBJ1-4 and V is TRBV5-1, with 9 bases identical to TRBD1. This CDR3 comprises 14 residues. CDR1 is SGHRS and CDR2 is YFSETQ in the germline V gene. Trimming took 5 bases from V and 7 from J; bases not matched to a gene: 6. In DNA, the CDR3 is TGCGCCAGCAGTACCGGGACAGGGCGTGAAAAACTGTTTTTT. Amino acid sequence: CASSTGTGREKLFF.

The rearrangement links TRBV3-1 (or the pseudogene TRBV3-2) to TRBJ1-1; the D gene is possibly TRBD1 (5 bases). Trimming shortened V by 2 bases and J by 4 bases, and 11 bases separated the two germline ends. This CDR3 is 14 amino acids long. CDR1 is LGHDT, CDR2 YNNKEL, per germline (reference sequence). For the CDR3, the DNA is TGTGCCAGCAGCCAAAGGGGTGACGGCACTGAAGCTTTCTTT. It is translated as CASSQRGDGTEAFF.

The rearrangement uses TRBV2 and TRBJ2-6, with TRBD1 matching 7 bases. Trimming cost V 2 bases and J 2 bases; bases outside gene matches: 12. This CDR3 is 19 amino acids long. The V gene's germline CDR1 is SNHLY and CDR2 FYNNEI. The CDR3 DNA is TGTGCCAGCAGTGAAATAAGGGACAGTGTAGAGACTGGGGCCAACGTCCTGACTTTC. This gives the protein CASSEIRDSVETGANVLTF.

V and J are TRBV7-2 and TRBJ1-1; 11 bases are shared with TRBD1. The CDR3 length is 15 residues. In germline, CDR1 is SGHTA, CDR2 FQGNSA. Germline trimming cut 4 bases from V and 4 bases from J; bases unmatched to any gene: 5. The CDR3 is CASSWGDRGTTEAFF. The CDR3 DNA reads as TGTGCCAGCAGCTGGGGGGACAGGGGGACCACTGAAGCTTTCTTT. The variable domain in full, completed from reference TRBV7-2 and TRBJ1-1, reads GAGVSQSPSNKVTEKGKDVELRCDPISGHTALYWYRQSLGQGLEFLIYFQGNSAPDKSGLPSDRFSAERTGGSVSTLTIQRTQQEDSAVYLCASSWGDRGTTEAFFGQGTRLTVV.

The chain employs TRBV11-2 and TRBJ1-5; 8 bases match TRBD1. V trimming: 5 bases; J trimming: 7 bases; junction bases outside the gene matches: 10. Germline V CDR1 and CDR2: SGHAT, FQNNGV. CDR3 length: 15 residues. For the CDR3, the DNA is TGTGCCAGCAGCCCCGGACAGGGACTGGGGCAGCCCCAGCATTTT. Its translation is CASSPGQGLGQPQHF.

The genes are TRBV27 and TRBJ2-3; 12 positions match TRBD2. The V and J ends lost 5 bases and 5 bases, in that order; junction bases with no gene match: 8. Germline CDR1 reads MNHEY; CDR2 reads SMNVEV (reference sequence). The CDR3 runs 16 residues. CDR3: CASSTPSGGAKDTQYF. Written as DNA, the CDR3 is TGTGCCAGCAGTACTCCTAGCGGGGGGGCCAAAGATACGCAGTATTTT.

The chain couples TRBV10-1 to TRBJ1-2; TRBD1 agrees at 8 bases. The V and J ends lost 6 bases and 5 bases, in that order; junction bases with no gene match: 17. CDR1 is WNHNN and CDR2 is SYGVQD in the germline V gene (reference sequence). The CDR3 is made up of 17 amino acids. CDR3 nucleotide sequence: TGCGCCAGCAGACCTGAATGGACAGGGAGTTGTAAGTATGGCTACACCTTC. It yields the protein CASRPEWTGSCKYGYTF.

This clone was detected once. The chain is built from TRBV2 and TRBJ2-2; 8 nucleotides agree with TRBD1. V lost 2 bases and J lost 5; bases outside the gene matches: 7. The length of the CDR3 is 16 residues. CDR1 SNHLY and CDR2 FYNNEI come from the germline V gene. CDR3 sequence reads: CASSERTGGITGELFF. The CDR3 region has the DNA TGTGCCAGCAGTGAAAGAACAGGGGGAATTACCGGGGAGCTGTTTTTT.